This T cell receptor (beta chain) derives from a study of control samples from healthy donors and cancer patients. The protocol was immunoSEQ multiplex PCR, while the TCRdb copy is restricted to in-frame clones and leaves out a portion. Seen here are some 96,000 clones, about 88% observed once, and the top ten hold 18%. The receptor was isolated from a woman aged 45-65 years in good health. The sequencing input was blood.

The CDR3 coding sequence is TGTGCCAGCAGCTTCCACAGGGACGGAGTCGCCTACGAGCAGTACTTC. Protein sequence: CASSFHRDGVAYEQYF. The chain couples TRBV11-1 to TRBJ2-7; TRBD1 might be the D (6 bases). Germline CDR1 reads SGHAT; CDR2 reads FQDESV (reference sequence). V lost 3 bases to trimming and J lost 2 bases, with 17 bases between them. This CDR3 region has 16 residues. The variable domain in full, with the rest retrieved from reference TRBV11-1 and TRBJ2-7, is EAEVAQSPRYKITEKSQAVAFWCDPISGHATLYWYRQILGQGPELLVQFQDESVVDDSQLPKDRFSAERLKGVDSTLKIQPAELGDSAMYLCASSFHRDGVAYEQYFGPGTRLTVT.